These T cell receptor beta chains were read from a single sample in a study of tumor and adjacent non-tumor tissue in lung cancer. One entry per CDR3 protein results from TCRdb running MiXCR on the multiplex PCR reads. This table holds roughly 200,000 distinct CDR3 sequences, roughly 70% found once. Sequencing was done on a sample of lung tumor tissue. Receptor source: a man between 60 and 75 years old with non-small cell lung cancer. Both conserved end residues are part of each CDR3. The D gene is left open where the match is weak. Expanded clones are given a class, and other clones once, few, many or no size at all.

TRBV11-2	.	TRBJ2-7	.	TGTGCCAGCATCTTACACACGCTATACGAGCAGTACTTC	CASILHTLYEQYF
TRBV4-3	TRBD1	TRBJ1-1	many	TGCGCCAGCAGCCTGGACGACAGGGACACTGAAGCTTTCTTT	CASSLDDRDTEAFF
TRBV29-1	TRBD2	TRBJ2-1	many	TGCAGCGCGCATCCGGGGACTAGCGGGAGTCGGCAGTTCTTC	CSAHPGTSGSRQFF
TRBV29-1	TRBD2	TRBJ2-7	once	TGCAGCGTTGACCAGGGAGGGACTAGCGGGAGAAGCGAGCAGTACTTC	CSVDQGGTSGRSEQYF
TRBV4-2	.	TRBJ1-1	.	TGTGCCTGCAACCAAGTTCAGAGATCTAGAAACACTGAAGCTTTCTTT	CACNQVQRSRNTEAFF
TRBV6-2/TRBV6-3	TRBD2	TRBJ2-1	.	TGTGTCAGCAGTTACCCGACTAGCGGGAGGTCCCGGGCTTACAATGAGCAGTTCTTC	CVSSYPTSGRSRAYNEQFF
TRBV12-3/TRBV12-4	.	TRBJ1-1	.	TGTGCCAGCAGTCAAGGGTATTACAACACTGAAGCTTTCTTT	CASSQGYYNTEAFF
TRBV20-1	.	TRBJ2-7	.	TGCAATCCTAGAGATCTGACTATCGAGTACTTC	CNPRDLTIEYF
TRBV20-1	TRBD2	TRBJ2-2	few	TGCTCTGCCCTAGCGGGAGGCGGCACCGGGGAGCTGTTTTTT	CSALAGGGTGELFF
TRBV4-1	.	TRBJ2-3	.	TGCGCCAGCAGCCAAGGTGGGGAGGCTAGCACAGATACGCAGTATTTT	CASSQGGEASTDTQYF
TRBV11-2	.	TRBJ2-5	.	TGTGCCAGCGGCCCCGCGACGGACCAAGGGACCCAGTATTTC	CASGPATDQGTQYF
TRBV6-5	.	TRBJ1-5	.	TGTGCCAGCATCACCAGCGCAGGGTCGATTAATGACAGGAATCAGCCCCAGCATTTT	CASITSAGSINDRNQPQHF
TRBV11-2	.	TRBJ2-1	.	TGTGTCAGCAACTCTGCATTTTACAATGAGGAGTTCTTC	CVSNSAFYNEEFF
TRBV28	TRBD1	TRBJ2-5	.	TGTGCCAGCGCCGACAGGGGGCTTCAAGGGACTCAGTACTTC	CASADRGLQGTQYF
TRBV20-1	TRBD1	TRBJ2-2	.	TGCAGTGCTAGAGACACCGACAGGGGAACCGGGGATCTGTTTTTT	CSARDTDRGTGDLFF
TRBV29-1	.	TRBJ1-1	.	TGCAGGGCTGGAGGGGTGGCCGTGAACGAAGCTTTCTTT	CRAGGVAVNEAFF
TRBV4-2	.	TRBJ1-1	.	TGTGTCAGCAGCCGACTCCACAGGGCCGGGGGGTACACTGAAGCTTTCTTT	CVSSRLHRAGGYTEAFF
TRBV20-1	TRBD1	TRBJ2-6	few	TGCAGTGCCTGGGACAGGAGCTCTGGGGCCAACGTCCTGACTTTC	CSAWDRSSGANVLTF
TRBV11-2	.	TRBJ2-1	.	TGTGCCAGCAGCTCCACAGTGGGATTGGGCAATGAGCAGTTCTTC	CASSSTVGLGNEQFF
TRBV7-2	TRBD1	TRBJ1-2	.	TGTGCCAGCAGAGTCCGGACAGGGGCGGGCTATGGCTACACCTTC	CASRVRTGAGYGYTF
TRBV29-1	.	TRBJ2-5	.	TGCAATGGTGAGAGGCCCCAGCTCTGGACCCAGTACTTC	CNGERPQLWTQYF
TRBV29-1	.	TRBJ2-5	.	TGCAGCGCCCGAGATGAGGGGGTCCAAGAGACCCAGTACTTC	CSARDEGVQETQYF
TRBV4-1	TRBD1	TRBJ2-2	once	TGCGCCAGCAGCCAACTACAGGGGGTCGCGAACACCGGGGAGCTGTTTTTT	CASSQLQGVANTGELFF
TRBV11-3	TRBD2	TRBJ2-7	.	TGTTCCAGCAGCTTAGAGGTTAGCGGGAGTCTCCACGGGCAGTACTTC	CSSSLEVSGSLHGQYF
TRBV29-1	.	TRBJ1-5	.	TGCAGCGCATCGACAGATAACAATCAGCCCCAACATTTT	CSASTDNNQPQHF
TRBV6-1	.	TRBJ1-5	.	TGTGCAAGCAGGCAAGTCAATCAGCCCCAGCATTTT	CASRQVNQPQHF
TRBV6-1	.	TRBJ2-7	.	TGTGGCAGCAATGAAGTAGGGAACTACGAGCAATACTTC	CGSNEVGNYEQYF
TRBV20-1	TRBD1	TRBJ1-1	once	TGCAGTGCTAGATATCCGGGACAGGGGGCCACTGAAGCTTTCTTT	CSARYPGQGATEAFF
TRBV11-2	TRBD2	TRBJ2-1	.	TGTGCCAGCAACCCCCGGGGCGCTAGCGGGGTTGGTGAGCAGTTCTTT	CASNPRGASGVGEQFF
TRBV4-2	TRBD2	TRBJ2-1	.	TGTGCCAGCAGCCAGGGCGAGTGGACTAGCGGGAAGAATGAGCAGTTCTTC	CASSQGEWTSGKNEQFF
TRBV11-1	TRBD2	TRBJ2-1	.	TGTGCCAGCAACTTATCTCGGCTTGCGGGAGGCAACAATGAGCAGTTATTC	CASNLSRLAGGNNEQLF
TRBV4-1	TRBD1	TRBJ1-6	many	TGCGCCAGCAGCCAAAGCCGGGACAGAGCAAGTTCACCCCTCCACTTT	CASSQSRDRASSPLHF
TRBV12-3/TRBV12-4	.	TRBJ1-3	once	TGTGCCAGCAGTTTAAGAGGCAGTGGAGACGCCATATATTTT	CASSLRGSGDAIYF
TRBV7-9	.	TRBJ2-7	.	TGTGCCATCCGAACAGCATACGAGCAGTACTTC	CAIRTAYEQYF
TRBV20-1	TRBD1	TRBJ2-1	.	TGTAGTACTAGCAGGGGGCTGAACAATGAGCAGTTCTTC	CSTSRGLNNEQFF
TRBV29-1	.	TRBJ1-1	.	.	CSVAVGSDTEVFF
TRBV4-1	.	TRBJ2-5	.	TGCGCCAGCAGCCAAGTGGTCAGGGTTATACGAGAGACCCAGTACTTC	CASSQVVRVIRETQYF
TRBV5-1	.	TRBJ2-3	.	TGCGCCAGCAGCTTGGGGGGGGGGCCGGGAGATACGCAGTATTTT	CASSLGGGPGDTQYF
TRBV11-3	TRBD2	TRBJ2-6	.	TGTGCCAGGAGCTTGGGACTAGCGGGATTCTCTGGGGCCAACGTCCTGACTTTC	CARSLGLAGFSGANVLTF
TRBV7-6	TRBD1	TRBJ2-1	few	TGTGCCAGCAGCCGGAGCCGGGACAGGGAAAGGAATGAGCAGTTCTTC	CASSRSRDRERNEQFF
TRBV5-1	.	TRBJ2-2	.	TGCGCCAACAGCTTGCTTGACGGGAGTAGCACCGGGGAGCTGTTTTTT	CANSLLDGSSTGELFF
TRBV6-1	.	TRBJ1-1	many	TGTGCCAGCAGTGGGCAGGAGAACACTGAAGCTTTCTTT	CASSGQENTEAFF
TRBV6-6	.	TRBJ1-5	.	TGTGCTATCAGCTCGCGGGCAGGCGAAGGAGGCCTCGGCAATCAGCCCCAGCATTTT	CAISSRAGEGGLGNQPQHF